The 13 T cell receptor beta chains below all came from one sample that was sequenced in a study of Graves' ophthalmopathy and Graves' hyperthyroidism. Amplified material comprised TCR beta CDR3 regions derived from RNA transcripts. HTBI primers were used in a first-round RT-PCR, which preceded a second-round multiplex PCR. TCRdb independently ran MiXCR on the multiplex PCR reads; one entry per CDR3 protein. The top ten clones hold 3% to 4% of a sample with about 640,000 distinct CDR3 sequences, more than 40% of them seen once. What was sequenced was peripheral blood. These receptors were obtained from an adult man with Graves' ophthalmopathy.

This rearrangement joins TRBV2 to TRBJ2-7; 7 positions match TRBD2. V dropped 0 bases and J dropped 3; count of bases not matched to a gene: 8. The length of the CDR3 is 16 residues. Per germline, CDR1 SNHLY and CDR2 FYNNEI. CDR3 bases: TGTGCCAGCAGTGAAGCTCGTCGGGACTACCACTACGAGCAGTACTTC. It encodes CASSEARRDYHYEQYF.

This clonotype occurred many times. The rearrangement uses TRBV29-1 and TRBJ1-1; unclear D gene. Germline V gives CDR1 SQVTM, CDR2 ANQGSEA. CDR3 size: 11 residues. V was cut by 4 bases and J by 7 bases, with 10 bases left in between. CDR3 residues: CSVGLGNEAFF. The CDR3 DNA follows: TGCAGCGTTGGTTTGGGAAATGAAGCTTTCTTT.

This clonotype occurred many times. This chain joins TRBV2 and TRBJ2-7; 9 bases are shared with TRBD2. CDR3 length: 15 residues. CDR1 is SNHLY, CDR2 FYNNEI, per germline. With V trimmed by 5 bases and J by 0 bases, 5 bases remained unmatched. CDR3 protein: CASSPGTSTSYEQYF. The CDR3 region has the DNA TGTGCCAGCAGTCCCGGGACTAGCACCTCCTACGAGCAGTACTTC.

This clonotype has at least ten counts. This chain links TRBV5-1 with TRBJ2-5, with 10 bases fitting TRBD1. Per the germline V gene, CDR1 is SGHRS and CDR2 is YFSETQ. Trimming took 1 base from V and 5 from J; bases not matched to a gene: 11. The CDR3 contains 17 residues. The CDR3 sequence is CASSLPLDRGLHETQYF. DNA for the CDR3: TGCGCCAGCAGCTTGCCCCTCGACAGGGGGCTGCATGAGACCCAGTACTTC.

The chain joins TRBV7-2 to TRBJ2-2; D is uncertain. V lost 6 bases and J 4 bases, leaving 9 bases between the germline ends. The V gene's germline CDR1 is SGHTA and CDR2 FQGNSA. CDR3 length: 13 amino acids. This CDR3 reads CASSEASTGELFF. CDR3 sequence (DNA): TGTGCCAGCAGTGAGGCAAGCACCGGGGAGCTGTTTTTT.

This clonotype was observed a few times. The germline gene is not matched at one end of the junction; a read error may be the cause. The CDR3 nucleotides read TGTGCCAGCAGTTACGGATGGTCGGGCACTGAAGCTTTCTTT. Translated: CASSYGWSGTEAFF. The V call is TRBV10-3, the J call TRBJ1-1, with D uncertain. CDR1 and CDR2 (germline): ENHRY, SYGVKD. The CDR3 is 14 amino acids.

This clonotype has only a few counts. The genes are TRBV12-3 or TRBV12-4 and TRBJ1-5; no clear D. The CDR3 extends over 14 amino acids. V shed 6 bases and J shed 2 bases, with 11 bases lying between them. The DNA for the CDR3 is TGTGCCAGCAGCCATAGACACGGCAATCAGCCCCAGCATTTT. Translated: CASSHRHGNQPQHF.

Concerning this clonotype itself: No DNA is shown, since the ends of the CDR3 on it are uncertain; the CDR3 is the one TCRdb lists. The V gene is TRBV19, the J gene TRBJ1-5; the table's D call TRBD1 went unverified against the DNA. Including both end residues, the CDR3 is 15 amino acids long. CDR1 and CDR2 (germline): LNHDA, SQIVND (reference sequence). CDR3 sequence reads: CASTSGPDSNQPQHF.

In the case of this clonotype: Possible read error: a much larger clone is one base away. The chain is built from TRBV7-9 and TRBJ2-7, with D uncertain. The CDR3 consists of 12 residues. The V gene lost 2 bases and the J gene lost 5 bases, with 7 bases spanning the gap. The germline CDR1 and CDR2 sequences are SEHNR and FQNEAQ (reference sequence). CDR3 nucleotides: TGTGCCAGCAGCTTATTCGCGGACGAGCAGTACTTC. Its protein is CASSLFADEQYF.

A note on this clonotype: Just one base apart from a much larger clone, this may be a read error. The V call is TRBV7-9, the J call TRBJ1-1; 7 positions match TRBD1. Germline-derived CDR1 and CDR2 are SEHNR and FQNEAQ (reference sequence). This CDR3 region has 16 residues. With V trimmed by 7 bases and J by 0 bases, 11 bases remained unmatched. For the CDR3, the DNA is TGTGCCAGCACCAGCGACAGGGAGATAATGAACACTGAAGCTTTCTTT. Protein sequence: CASTSDREIMNTEAFF.

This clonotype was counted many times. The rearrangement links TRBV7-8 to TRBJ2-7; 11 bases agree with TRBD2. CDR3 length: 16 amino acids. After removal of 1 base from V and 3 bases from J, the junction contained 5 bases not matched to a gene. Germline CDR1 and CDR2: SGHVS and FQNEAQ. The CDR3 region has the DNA TGTGCCAGCAGCTTAGGGCTAGCGGGGGGCCGCTACGAGCAGTACTTC. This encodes CASSLGLAGGRYEQYF.

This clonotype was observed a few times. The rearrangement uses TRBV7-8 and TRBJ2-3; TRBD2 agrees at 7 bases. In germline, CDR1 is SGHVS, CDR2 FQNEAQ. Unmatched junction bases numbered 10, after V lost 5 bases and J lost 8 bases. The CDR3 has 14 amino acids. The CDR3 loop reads CASSKSGTGFTQYF. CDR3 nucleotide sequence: TGTGCCAGCAGCAAGAGCGGGACGGGATTTACGCAGTATTTT.

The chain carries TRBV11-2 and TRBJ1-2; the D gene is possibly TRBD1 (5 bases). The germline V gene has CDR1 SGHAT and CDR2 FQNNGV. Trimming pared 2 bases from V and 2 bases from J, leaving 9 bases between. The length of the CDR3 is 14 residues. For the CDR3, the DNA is TGTGCCAGCAGCTTACCCGGGGCAAACTATGGCTACACCTTC. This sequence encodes CASSLPGANYGYTF.